The clone carrying this T cell receptor (beta chain) was counted between two and nine times. TCRdb used MiXCR to reprocess the 5' RACE reads, holding one entry per CDR3 protein. The table has 450,000 to 550,000 distinct CDR3 sequences, 20% to 25% seen once. The CDR3 is 17 amino acids. V dropped 3 bases and J dropped 1 base, with 14 bases sitting between them. CDR1 and CDR2 (germline): KGHDR, SFDVKD. These data come from a study of T cells after yellow fever vaccination. This specimen was PBMCs, taken roughly 20 days after the first yellow fever vaccination. The genes are TRBV24-1 and TRBJ2-2, with D tentatively TRBD1 (5 bases). The origin of this receptor is a man younger than 35 who received the YFV17D yellow fever vaccine. In nucleotides, the CDR3 is TGTGCCACCAGTGATAGAGCTGGGGCTCGGAACACCGGGGAGCTGTTTTTT. Translating gives CATSDRAGARNTGELFF.